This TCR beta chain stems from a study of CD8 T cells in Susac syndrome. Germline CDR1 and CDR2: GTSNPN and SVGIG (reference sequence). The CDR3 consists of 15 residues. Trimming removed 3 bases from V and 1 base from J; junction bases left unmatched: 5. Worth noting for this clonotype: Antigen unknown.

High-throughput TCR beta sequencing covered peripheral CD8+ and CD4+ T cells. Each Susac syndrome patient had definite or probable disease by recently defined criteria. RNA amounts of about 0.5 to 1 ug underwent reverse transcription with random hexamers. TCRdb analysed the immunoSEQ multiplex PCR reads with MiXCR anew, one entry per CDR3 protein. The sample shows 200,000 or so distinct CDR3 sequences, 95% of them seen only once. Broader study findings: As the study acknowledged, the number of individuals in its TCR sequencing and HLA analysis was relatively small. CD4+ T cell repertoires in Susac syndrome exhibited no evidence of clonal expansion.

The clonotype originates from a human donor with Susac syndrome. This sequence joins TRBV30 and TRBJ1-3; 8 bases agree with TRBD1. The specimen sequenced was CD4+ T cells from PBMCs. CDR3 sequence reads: CAWRRQGASGNTIYF. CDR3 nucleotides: TGTGCCTGGAGACGGCAGGGGGCTTCTGGAAACACCATATATTTT.